Given below is one T cell receptor beta chain in context. In its sample, this clonotype was seen once. Its antigen has not been determined. No much larger clone exists at a distance of one base, and base qualities are not known. Reading from cysteine to phenylalanine, the CDR3 counts 13 amino acids. CDR3 DNA only is kept here, 39 bases in frame from base 1. V loses 2 bases of germline sequence and J loses 13 bases, and the interval between the two ends is 15 bases. CDR1 and CDR2 are drawn from the germline V gene (reference sequence): MNHEY, SMNVEV. The approximately 41 donors, aged about 6 to 100 years, were systemically healthy Caucasian individuals from Russia. Approximately 9.3 milliliters of peripheral blood were collected from each donor into EDTA-treated Vacutainer tubes. PBMCs were isolated by Ficoll-Paque density-gradient centrifugation, with at least 6 million obtained per sample. Total RNA was extracted from PBMCs with Trizol reagent, with at least 6 micrograms obtained per sample. The percentages of naive CD45RAhigh/CD27high T cells were determined by flow cytometry on a PBMC aliquot from every donor.

The library was built by means of 5' RACE. Instrument on record: Illumina HiSeq 2500. The second PCR ran for roughly 7 to 12 cycles and used a J-beta primer mix along with a sample-barcoded 5' primer. A unique molecular identifier was introduced onto each TCR beta cDNA molecule by a template-switch 5' adaptor carrying 12 random nucleotides. Each sample yielded at least 3 million CDR3-containing paired-end reads. First-strand cDNA was synthesized from all RNA with the Mint cDNA synthesis kit, primed by a TRBC-specific oligonucleotide. Following uracil-DNA glycosylase treatment, all cDNA underwent a first 18-cycle PCR with the universal primers M1SS and BC2_uni_R. Per the source publication's procedure: For normalization, 1 million high-quality reads, each with a distinct molecular identifier, were randomly selected from each sample. Reads with shared molecular identifiers were discarded instead of being binned into consensus sequences. MiTCR, run with a Q25 quality threshold and the strictest error-elimination algorithm, handled CDR3 identification, clonotype clustering and error correction. Lower-bound total TCR beta diversity was estimated with a nonparametric unseen species model using Euler transformation. The raw public data were reprocessed by TCRdb itself: fastp quality trimming at Q25, MiXCR clonotype calling, in-frame beta chains only. When rows share a CDR3 protein, they turn into one entry using the most common DNA and genes. The V and J calls, along with clone size, are taken from TCRdb and not from the paper's own processing. This sample holds about a million distinct CDR3 sequences; around two fifths were observed only once. The top ten clonotypes cover around 12% of the sample.

The data belong to a study of blood T cells in healthy people across ages (dated by TCRdb to between 2015 and 2017). The study in broad terms: Template switching captured roughly one uniquely barcoded TCR beta cDNA molecule per two T cells in model experiments. For two donors (one aged 18 to 29 and one aged 80 or older), the study analyzed two additional independent replicas of 1 million unique cDNA reads from the same blood draw. To avoid experimental bias, donors of different ages were distributed randomly across sequencing lanes. Donors were grouped into four age groups: young (average about 15 years), middle-aged (under 40), aged (roughly 67) and long-lived (approximately 78). To track age-related changes in TCR beta repertoire diversity, the study relied on deep sequencing normalized with unique cDNA molecular identifiers.

Summary of the overall study and its limitations: Bulk unsorted PBMC profiling prevented conclusive comparison of naive and antigen-experienced compartments. As age increased, observed TCR beta diversity per million T cells dropped in a roughly linear way, and a significant reduction was already evident by age 40. Because the CMV infection status of the donors was unknown, age-related changes in expanded clonotypes may potentially have been confounded. Compared with the aged group, the long-lived group had more naive CD4+ T cells, fewer expanded clones and increased TCR diversity, suggesting age selection. Estimates of total diversity from one million sequenced T cells were regarded as lower bounds and underestimates. There was a strong correlation between observed TCR beta diversity and the percentage of naive T cells measured by flow cytometry.

The TCR sequence derives from a man between 18 and 35 years old in good health. The sequence joins TRBV27 to TRBJ2-1; the D gene is possibly TRBD1, with 6 bases matching. Input material: blood. The base sequence is TGTGCCAGCAGTTTAAACAGGGATGAGACCCAGTTCTTC. Translation gives CASSLNRDETQFF.